This T cell receptor beta chain is from a study of blood T cell repertoires in COVID-19. Trimming pared 6 bases from V and 4 bases from J, leaving 18 bases between. The CDR3 loop spans 15 amino acids. CDR1 SGHDN and CDR2 FVKESK come from the germline V gene. Under the authors' procedure: The assay estimated nucleated cells by amplifying reference gene primers. Sequencing was performed with immunoSEQ multiplex PCR; in TCRdb, only in-frame clones are kept and a portion is missing. V and J calls and clone size come straight from that table; D and trimming were deduced from the DNA. The sample includes 150,000 to 180,000 clones, roughly 80% of them seen just once. This clone was counted a few times.

The receptor's source is a woman aged 55-75 years with COVID-19, enrolled during active disease. Sequencing input: peripheral blood. The rearrangement uses TRBV14 and TRBJ1-1; D is undetermined. CDR3 in DNA: TGTGCCAGCAGTTTGATCACTGGGAGGGCCACTGAAGCTTTCTTT. Translation: CASSLITGRATEAFF.